One and the same sample provided the 3 T cell receptor beta chains below, sequenced in a study of glioma-infiltrating T cells (dated by TCRdb to 2016 to 2017). This sample was sequenced with an Illumina MiSeq. TCR alpha and beta CDR3 regions were amplified with the iRepertoire nested amplicon-rescue multiplex PCR (arm-PCR) platform from RNA. Using fastp at Q25 and MiXCR, TCRdb reprocessed the public reads and kept productive beta chains. CDR3 protein duplicates are merged, each entry listing the most common genes and DNA. Within this sample are around 130,000 distinct CDR3 sequences, with about 25% of them counted one time only. The top ten hold roughly a quarter of the sample. The sequencing sample was made of glioma tissue, nonneoplastic brain tissue, or PBMCs (not recorded which). These receptors were obtained from a human donor with low-grade glioma or glioblastoma, undergoing nonglioma brain surgery, or in good health (not recorded which).

This clonotype was counted many times. The V call is TRBV20-1, the J call TRBJ2-3; D unresolved. The length of the CDR3 is 14 residues. The V end was cut by 3 bases, the J end by 0 bases, with 10 bases between. Germline V gene data show CDR1 as DFQATT and CDR2 as SNEGSKA (reference sequence). For the CDR3, the DNA is TGCAGTGCTAGGGCGGTACACAGCACAGATACGCAGTATTTT. Translating gives CSARAVHSTDTQYF.

This chain links TRBV28 with TRBJ1-4; 9 bases align to TRBD1. The germline CDR1 and CDR2 sequences are MDHEN and SYDVKM. The junction had 11 bases not matched to a gene; V was cut back by 6 bases and J by 9 bases. CDR3 length equals 15 residues. The CDR3: CASSPPGQGRKKLFF. CDR3 nucleotide sequence: TGTGCCAGCAGCCCCCCGGGACAGGGCAGGAAAAAACTGTTTTTT. Together with reference TRBV28 and TRBJ1-4, the CDR3 gives the full variable domain: DVKVTQSSRYLVKRTGEKVFLECVQDMDHENMFWYRQDPGLGLRLIYFSYDVKMKEKGDIPEGYSVSREKKERFSLILESASTNQTSMYLCASSPPGQGRKKLFFGSGTQLSVL.

The chain carries TRBV6-4 and TRBJ2-1; unclear D gene. Looked up from germline, CDR1 is MRHNA and CDR2 is SNTAGT. V gave up 0 bases and J gave up 8 bases, with 14 bases separating them. The CDR3 consists of 15 residues. The CDR3 DNA reads as TGTGCCAGCAGTGACTCCGGGCTCAAAGGCGATGAGCAGTTCTTC. Its protein product is CASSDSGLKGDEQFF.